The 32 T cell receptor beta chains below were found in one sample sequenced in a study of persistence of HIV-infected CD4 T cells. Their antigen targets remain unknown. Nonspecific anti-CD3/anti-CD28 bead stimulation represents the broad CD4+ T cell repertoire. Responding CD4+ T cells were sorted by upregulation of both CD40 ligand and CD69. The immunoSEQ assay was version 4, run in survey mode. The data were produced by immunoSEQ multiplex PCR, yet TCRdb's version contains in-frame clones alone and is incomplete. The sample holds around 39,000 clones; about 89% are singletons and the top ten take approximately 1%. The starting material was CD4+ T cells sorted from PBMCs after roughly 17-hour stimulation, obtained from a patient who received antiretroviral therapy. Receptors were obtained from an adult man with HIV who was CMV-seropositive.

The genes are TRBV5-4 and TRBJ1-4; D gene uncertain. Germline CDR1 SGHNT, CDR2 YYREEE (reference sequence). The CDR3 covers 14 residues. With 1 base removed from V and 4 bases from J, the gap between germline ends came to 8 bases. The CDR3 coding sequence is TGTGCCAGCAGCTTGAAGGGCCTTAATGAAAAACTGTTTTTT. Protein product: CASSLKGLNEKLFF.

V and J are TRBV9 and TRBJ1-1; no reliable D call. The ends were cut back, 0 bases at V and 4 bases at J, with 7 bases in the middle. Germline values: CDR1 SGDLS, CDR2 YYNGEE. The CDR3 is 13 residues long. The CDR3, as DNA: TGTGCCAGCAGCGTAGGATGGAGCACTGAAGCTTTCTTT. Translating gives CASSVGWSTEAFF.

A few counts support this clone. The J gene is TRBJ2-2, the V gene TRBV6-5, with 9 bases identical to TRBD1. The V segment lost 7 bases and the J segment 7 bases; nucleotides outside the gene matches: 10. This CDR3 has 15 residues. The germline V gene has CDR1 MNHEY and CDR2 SVGAGI. The CDR3 is CASNPRDRVIGELFF. In nucleotides, the CDR3 is TGTGCCAGCAACCCCCGGGACAGGGTGATCGGGGAGCTGTTTTTT.

The V and J genes are TRBV19 and TRBJ2-3, with 7 bases matching TRBD1. The CDR3 is 14 residues long. Trimming cost V 6 bases and J 8 bases; bases outside gene matches: 11. Germline loops: CDR1 LNHDA, CDR2 SQIVND (reference sequence). CDR3 in amino acids: CASRAPGQKATQYF. The CDR3, as DNA: TGTGCCAGTAGAGCACCGGGACAGAAGGCTACGCAGTATTTT.

The genes are TRBV18 and TRBJ2-2; a possible D gene is TRBD1 (5 bases). The CDR3 extends over 15 amino acids. Trimming took 5 bases from V and 4 from J, leaving 14 bases between them. Germline V gene lookup returns CDR1 KGHSH and CDR2 LQKENI. The CDR3 nucleotides read TGTGCCAGCTCAGTTCAGACAGAATTCACCGGGGAGCTGTTTTTT. It yields the protein CASSVQTEFTGELFF.

Regarding this clone: At one of its ends the junction is not consistent with the germline gene, which may arise from a read error. The chain joins TRBV2 to TRBJ2-1; D is perhaps TRBD1 (5 bases). Germline CDR1 is SNHLY and CDR2 is FYNNEI. The CDR3 spans 9 residues. CDR3 sequence: CASGSRGIF. DNA of the CDR3: TGTGCCAGCGGGTCTAGGGGAATCTTC.

The rearrangement uses TRBV2 and TRBJ2-3; weak D call: TRBD2 (6 bases). V shed 6 bases and J shed 3 bases, with 10 bases lying between them. The germline V gene encodes CDR1 SNHLY and CDR2 FYNNEI. The length of the CDR3 is 13 residues. The CDR3 protein is CASRPTRTDTQYF. In DNA form, the CDR3 reads TGTGCCAGCAGGCCGACTAGAACAGATACGCAGTATTTT.

This chain links TRBV6-5 with TRBJ1-5; D remains ambiguous. The CDR3 has 14 residues. Looked up from germline, CDR1 is MNHEY and CDR2 is SVGAGI. V lost 8 bases to trimming and J lost 4 bases, with 15 bases between them. CDR3 DNA sequence: TGTGCCAGCTCATTCCCGGGAGCGAATCAGCCCCAGCATTTT. Its translation is CASSFPGANQPQHF.

In this sample, this clone turned up once. V gene TRBV15 combines with J gene TRBJ1-4; tentatively, D is TRBD1 (5 bases). Trimming left V 3 bases short and J 8 bases short, with 13 bases between. CDR3 length: 14 amino acids. CDR1 is LNHNV and CDR2 is YYDKDF in the germline V gene (reference sequence). This CDR3 is CATSRNGAREKLFF. CDR3 nucleotide sequence: TGTGCCACCAGCAGGAATGGGGCTCGGGAAAAACTGTTTTTT.

The V call is TRBV28, the J call TRBJ1-2, with TRBD1 matching 9 bases. CDR1 is MDHEN and CDR2 is SYDVKM in the germline V gene. The CDR3 length is 12 residues. Trimming removed 6 bases from V and 8 bases from J; junction bases left unmatched: 4. This CDR3 reads CASRQGAGGYTF. Written as DNA, the CDR3 is TGTGCCAGCAGACAGGGGGCAGGGGGCTACACCTTC.

The V and J genes are TRBV3-1 (or the pseudogene TRBV3-2) and TRBJ1-3; tentatively, D is TRBD1 (6 bases). The CDR3 has 15 amino acids. V lost 4 bases to trimming and J lost 0 bases, with 10 bases between them. CDR1 and CDR2 from the germline V gene are LGHDT and YNNKEL (reference sequence). The CDR3 is CASSRGQSSGNTIYF. The CDR3 DNA reads TGTGCCAGCAGCCGAGGACAGAGCTCTGGAAACACCATATATTTT.

The V and J genes are TRBV9 and TRBJ2-2; 8 bases are a match to TRBD1. Unmatched junction bases numbered 11, after V lost 6 bases and J lost 4 bases. The CDR3 consists of 16 residues. Germline V gives CDR1 SGDLS, CDR2 YYNGEE. This CDR3 is CASTPPGGIGTGELFF. Here the CDR3 DNA reads TGTGCCAGCACCCCCCCAGGGGGCATAGGCACCGGGGAGCTGTTTTTT.

The J gene is TRBJ2-1, the V gene TRBV3-1 (or the pseudogene TRBV3-2); the match to TRBD1 covers 7 bases. The CDR3 runs to 16 residues. The germline V gene encodes CDR1 LGHDT and CDR2 YNNKEL (reference sequence). V dropped 7 bases and J dropped 4; count of bases not matched to a gene: 13. CDR3 region: CASTPRGQGQYNEQFF. CDR3 sequence (DNA): TGTGCCAGCACCCCGAGGGGGCAGGGACAATACAATGAGCAGTTCTTC.

This chain links TRBV20-1 with TRBJ2-7; unclear D gene. The V gene lost 0 bases and the J gene lost 2 bases, with 2 bases spanning the gap. Germline V gene data show CDR1 as DFQATT and CDR2 as SNEGSKA (reference sequence). The CDR3 covers 11 residues. The CDR3 DNA follows: TGCAGTGCTAGAGAGACCTACGAGCAGTACTTC. This translates into CSARETYEQYF.

The rearrangement joins TRBV28 to TRBJ1-1; perhaps TRBD1 as D (6 bases). V was pared by 2 bases and J by 0 bases, with 10 bases between. The CDR3 totals 15 residues. Germline assignment: CDR1 MDHEN and CDR2 SYDVKM. The CDR3 protein is CASSLPGTLNTEAFF. DNA of the CDR3: TGTGCCAGCAGTTTACCCGGGACACTGAACACTGAAGCTTTCTTT.

The chain carries TRBV6-6 and TRBJ2-3; D gene uncertain. CDR1 is MNHNY and CDR2 is SVGAGI in the germline V gene (reference sequence). The CDR3 length is 13 residues. V gave up 6 bases and J gave up 1 base, with 8 bases separating them. The CDR3 is CASRDSGTDTQYF. DNA of the CDR3: TGTGCCAGCAGGGATAGTGGCACAGATACGCAGTATTTT.

The V call is TRBV9, the J call TRBJ1-1; tentatively, D is TRBD1 (5 bases). The CDR3 sequence is 15 residues long. Trimming took 4 bases from V and 5 from J, leaving 18 bases between them. Germline V lookup: CDR1 SGDLS, CDR2 YYNGEE. CDR3 sequence (DNA): TGTGCCAGCAGCATCCGGGACGATGGGGGAACTGAAGCTTTCTTT. Encoded protein: CASSIRDDGGTEAFF. Based on the CDR3 plus reference TRBV9 and TRBJ1-1, the full variable domain is DSGVTQTPKHLITATGQRVTLRCSPRSGDLSVYWYQQSLDQGLQFLIQYYNGEERAKGNILERFSAQQFPDLHSELNLSSLELGDSALYFCASSIRDDGGTEAFFGQGTRLTVV.

The chain is built from TRBV18 and TRBJ1-3, with unresolved D. This CDR3 is built from 14 residues. Per the germline V gene, CDR1 is KGHSH and CDR2 is LQKENI. Trimming stripped 3 bases from V and 6 bases from J, with 12 bases between. This chain's CDR3 is CASSPSRGVNTIYF. CDR3 bases: TGTGCCAGCTCACCCTCCAGAGGCGTAAACACCATATATTTT.

V gene TRBV18 combines with J gene TRBJ2-3; 10 positions agree with TRBD2. The CDR3 is 15 amino acids. With V trimmed by 0 bases and J by 7 bases, 4 bases remained unmatched. Germline V lookup: CDR1 KGHSH, CDR2 LQKENI. CDR3 nucleotide sequence: TGTGCCAGCTCACCACCCAGCGGGGGGGCCAATACGCAGTATTTT. Translated: CASSPPSGGANTQYF.

This chain joins TRBV15 and TRBJ1-3; no firm D call. CDR1 and CDR2 (germline): LNHNV, YYDKDF (reference sequence). Trimming pared 0 bases from V and 0 bases from J, leaving 9 bases between. CDR3 length: 16 amino acids. The CDR3 DNA is TGTGCCACCAGCAGAGATGCGCCTAGCTCTGGAAACACCATATATTTT. It is translated as CATSRDAPSSGNTIYF.

CDR3 sequence: CASSPRGLNTGELFF. CDR3 coding DNA: TGTGCCAGCAGCCCGCGGGGGCTCAACACCGGGGAGCTGTTTTTT. The rearrangement links TRBV7-9 to TRBJ2-2, with D maybe TRBD2 (7 bases). Trimming pared 5 bases from V and 2 bases from J, leaving 12 bases between. Germline assignment: CDR1 SEHNR and CDR2 FQNEAQ (reference sequence). The CDR3 extends over 15 amino acids.

The J gene is TRBJ1-1, the V gene TRBV12-5; D is unresolved. The germline CDR1 and CDR2 sequences are LGHNT and FRNRAP. The CDR3 loop spans 13 amino acids. V lost 2 bases and J lost 2, with 6 bases in between. The CDR3 is CASGLSVNTEAFF. For the CDR3, the DNA is TGTGCTAGTGGTTTGTCGGTCAACACTGAAGCTTTCTTT. Full variable domain (missing parts from reference TRBV12-5 and TRBJ1-1): DARVTQTPRHKVTEMGQEVTMRCQPILGHNTVFWYRQTMMQGLELLAYFRNRAPLDDSGMPKDRFSAEMPDATLATLKIQPSEPRDSAVYFCASGLSVNTEAFFGQGTRLTVV.

V gene TRBV28 combines with J gene TRBJ2-2, with 8 bases lining up with TRBD2. The germline V gene has CDR1 MDHEN and CDR2 SYDVKM. This CDR3 is built from 14 residues. V lost 8 bases to trimming and J lost 1 base; unmatched junction nucleotides: 3. The CDR3 region is CASGGGRNTGELFF. The CDR3 region has the DNA TGTGCCAGCGGCGGGGGGCGGAACACCGGGGAGCTGTTTTTT.

The chain has TRBV27 and TRBJ1-5; 11 bases are shared with TRBD1. Germline-derived CDR1 and CDR2 are MNHEY and SMNVEV (reference sequence). Trimming cost V 5 bases and J 3 bases; bases outside gene matches: 6. The CDR3 has 16 amino acids. The DNA for the CDR3 is TGTGCCAGCAGTCCCTGGACAGGGGGCAACAATCAGCCCCAGCATTTT. Amino acids: CASSPWTGGNNQPQHF.

In nucleotides, the CDR3 is TGTGCCAGCAGTGAAAATTTGGCGGGGGTCACAGATACGCAGTATTTT. This translates into CASSENLAGVTDTQYF. The gene calls are TRBV6-1 and TRBJ2-3; TRBD2 matches 7 bases. Trimming at V came to 2 bases and at J to 2 bases, leaving 7 bases not matched to a gene. The CDR3 spans 16 residues. CDR1 is MNHNS and CDR2 is SASEGT in the germline V gene.

The chain links TRBV5-5 to TRBJ1-2; tentatively, D is TRBD1 (6 bases). V was cut by 1 base and J by 4 bases, with 11 bases left in between. Germline CDR1 and CDR2: SGHKS and YYEKEE (reference sequence). The CDR3 is 14 amino acids. CDR3 nucleotides: TGTGCCAGCAGCTTGAGGGGGACCTCCTATGGCTACACCTTC. It specifies CASSLRGTSYGYTF.

The J gene is TRBJ2-1, the V gene TRBV28; D tentatively reads TRBD1 or TRBD2 (5 bases each). Looked up from germline, CDR1 is MDHEN and CDR2 is SYDVKM. The CDR3 extends over 14 amino acids. The V and J ends lost 7 bases and 8 bases respectively, with 18 bases between them. Here the CDR3 reads CASTRDVIGDEQFF. In DNA form, the CDR3 reads TGTGCCAGCACCCGGGACGTCATAGGTGATGAGCAGTTCTTC.

The chain joins TRBV18 to TRBJ2-1; 7 nucleotides align to TRBD1. Germline lookup yields CDR1 KGHSH and CDR2 LQKENI. With 1 base clipped from V and 0 bases from J, the junction kept 6 bases outside the gene matches. This CDR3 is built from 17 residues. The CDR3 DNA follows: TGTGCCAGCTCACCACAAACAGGGGCGAGCTCCTACAATGAGCAGTTCTTC. Protein: CASSPQTGASSYNEQFF.

The chain carries TRBV11-2 and TRBJ1-5; 9 nucleotides agree with TRBD1. Losses at the gene ends were 3 bases for V and 6 bases for J; bases not matched to a gene: 18. The CDR3 is made up of 19 amino acids. Germline assignment: CDR1 SGHAT and CDR2 FQNNGV. CDR3: CASSFTRKPGQGTSQPQHF. The CDR3, as DNA: TGTGCCAGCAGCTTTACCCGAAAACCGGGACAGGGAACGTCTCAGCCCCAGCATTTT.

The gene calls are TRBV3-1 (or the pseudogene TRBV3-2) and TRBJ1-1; 9 nucleotides match TRBD1. The V gene end was trimmed by 6 bases and the J gene end by 4 bases; junction bases not matched to a gene: 9. This CDR3 is built from 15 residues. Germline CDR1 and CDR2: LGHDT and YNNKEL (reference sequence). The CDR3 reads CASRKQGAWGTEAFF. CDR3 DNA sequence: TGTGCCAGCAGAAAACAGGGGGCGTGGGGCACTGAAGCTTTCTTT.

In this sample, this clone turned up once. The rearrangement links TRBV4-1 to TRBJ2-1; perhaps TRBD1 as D (6 bases). CDR3 length equals 14 residues. Germline V gene lookup returns CDR1 MGHRA and CDR2 YSYEKL. V was shortened by 4 bases and J by 5 bases, with 12 bases between the two germline ends. CDR3 sequence: CASSPWTVNNEQFF. CDR3 coding DNA: TGCGCCAGCAGCCCGTGGACAGTTAACAATGAGCAGTTCTTC.

A few counts support this clone. V is TRBV10-3 and J is TRBJ2-1, with TRBD1 identical over 7 bases. The CDR3 contains 13 residues. Germline V gene lookup returns CDR1 ENHRY and CDR2 SYGVKD. Trimming took 2 bases from V and 8 from J; bases not matched to a gene: 3. The CDR3 DNA reads as TGTGCCATCAGTGAGAGGGGGCAAGATGAGCAGTTCTTC. Protein: CAISERGQDEQFF.